What follows describes a single TCR beta chain. DNA was extracted from unsorted cell suspensions stored frozen. Germline values: CDR1 LGHNA, CDR2 YSLEER. The CDR3 has 16 residues. Germline trimming cut 1 base from V and 8 bases from J; bases unmatched to any gene: 10. These data come from a study of immune cell composition in non-small cell lung cancer. Only in-frame clones appear in the TCRdb table, and some are missing; sequencing was by immunoSEQ multiplex PCR. The sample contains about 10,000 clones, 55% to 75% of which appear only once. The chain couples TRBV4-3 to TRBJ2-1; TRBD2 aligns across 8 bases. Material for sequencing was lung tumor tissue. This receptor was taken from a human donor with non-small cell lung cancer. The CDR3 coding sequence is TGCGCCAGCAGCCAAGGCCTCCGGGGGGGCCGCGATGAGCAGTTCTTC. It is translated as CASSQGLRGGRDEQFF.